This paragraph reports one TCR beta chain. This record belongs to a study of blood T cell repertoires in COVID-19. Study in general: From T cells, B-cell-depleted T cells, or PBMCs came the material, which was cDNA or gDNA.

Germline assignment: CDR1 SGDLS and CDR2 YYNGEE. This CDR3 contains 16 residues. The V end was cut by 0 bases, the J end by 0 bases, with 9 bases between. Methods used by the authors: Nucleated cell number was recorded as an estimate derived from reference gene primer amplification. TCRdb's copy holds only in-frame clones and misses some; the assay was immunoSEQ multiplex PCR. Clone size and the V and J calls come from that table; the DNA yielded D and trimming. The table has roughly 260,000 clones, around 87% seen once. The rearrangement uses TRBV9 and TRBJ2-2; D perhaps matches TRBD1 (6 bases). The TCR originated in a woman aged 45-65 years with acute or convalescent COVID-19. Material for sequencing was peripheral blood. CDR3 sequence (DNA): TGTGCCAGCAGCGTAGCTGGGGGCGCGAACACCGGGGAGCTGTTTTTT. Translating it yields CASSVAGGANTGELFF.